This TCR beta chain comes out of a study of draining lymph node invasion in breast cancer (dated by TCRdb to the early 2020s). With regard to the full study: Nodal metastasis was diagnosed by histology and cytokeratin immunohistochemistry and confirmed by EpCAM/CD45 flow cytometry. Across breast cancer tissues, a separate targeted assay used bulk TCR-beta CDR3 sequencing to compare sorted memory regulatory T cells with memory conventional CD4 T cells. Matched non-invaded and tumor-invaded tumor-draining lymph nodes plus the primary tumor were contributed by each patient, with both Treg and Tconv subsets profiled. In the separate targeted TCR sequencing, lymph nodes from a handful of patients were covered, and primary tumors were sequenced for three of those patients.

The table lists this clonotype with a few counts. Its antigen remains undetermined. The input lacks base qualities; no much larger clone sits a single base away. The CDR3, cysteine through phenylalanine, is 14 amino acids long. Only CDR3 DNA remains: 42 bases, in frame from the first base. CDR1 and CDR2 are read off the germline V gene as MNHEY and SVGAGI. Relative to germline, V is 0 bases shorter and J is 1 base shorter, with 6 bases between their ends. The library was prepared using bulk RNA-seq. This sample was sequenced with an Illumina HiSeq 2500. On the authors' methods: In the separate targeted TCR-seq dataset, CDR3 sequences were extracted from raw reads and quantified using MiXCR version 2.1.5 with default parameters. The separate targeted TCR-seq dataset defined each TCR-beta clone by its combination of V gene, J gene and CDR3 sequence. In the separate targeted TCR-seq dataset, clones with fewer than three counts were first removed, after which only the 90% most strongly expressed clones per sample were kept. In the separate targeted TCR-seq dataset, Treg-Tconv overlap was calculated per tissue as the number of shared clones divided by the total number of Treg clones, multiplied by 100. TCRdb redid the processing of the public reads, applying fastp at Q25 and MiXCR, and retained in-frame beta chains. CDR3 protein sequences are deduplicated, and each keeps its most common genes and DNA. TCRdb assigned the V and J calls; the authors' analysis was not used. This sample gives under 1,500 distinct CDR3 sequences in total; approximately 60% of them show up just once. More than 9% of the sample is taken by the ten largest.

Findings and caveats that apply to the study as a whole: Some of the top 100 tumor clones were detected in invaded and non-invaded nodes, and this detection was taken to suggest recirculation between tumor and draining nodes. In each tissue, about 13-25% of Treg TCRs were also present in Tconvs, a finding interpreted as suggesting peripheral induction of Tregs. Across all tissues in the targeted TCR-seq data, Tregs appeared to be more clonally expanded than Tconvs, and both subsets showed lower diversity in tumor than in lymph nodes. The data could not resolve whether Treg conversion took place in a given organ or whether converted Tregs recirculated between nodes and tumor. Shared TCRs between Treg and Tconv subsets were considered suggestive but not proof of common clonal origin. The tumor top-100 clone tracking analysis was possible in only a couple of patients.

For memory regulatory T cells, the sort was based on CD4+ CD45RA- CD25high cells. Tumor-draining lymph nodes were classified as non-invaded or invaded according to absence or presence of metastatic tumor cells. Before staining and sorting, T cells were pre-enriched using a Miltenyi Pan T Cell isolation kit. Immunohistochemistry for estrogen receptor, progesterone receptor, HER2 and Ki-67 was used to characterize the primary tumors. Within a few hours after surgery, fresh surgical tissue was processed by cutting the tissue into small fragments. The tissue fragments were digested enzymatically for 15 to 20 minutes with Liberase TL plus DNase and were then passed through a 40-micrometer strainer. After DAPI live/dead staining, cells were sorted on a BD FACS Aria II, reaching about 98-99% purity. Sorted cells were lysed in TCL buffer, and RNA was purified with a Norgen Single Cell RNA purification kit including DNase treatment.

This receptor was obtained from a female donor with luminal breast cancer. The chain uses TRBV6-5 and TRBJ1-1, with the D gene call left open. The sequencing input was sorted memory Tregs from a lymph node. The cell subset or site label on this specimen signifies: CD45RA-negative sorted CD4+ T cells (memory Tconv or effector/memory Treg). The CDR3 protein is CASSYSGRNTEAFF. DNA sequence: TGTGCCAGCAGTTACTCGGGGAGGAACACTGAAGCTTTCTTT.